Listed here are 10 T cell receptor beta chains from one sample, sequenced in a study of shared clonotypes between healthy human individuals. Profiled with immunoSEQ multiplex PCR; TCRdb holds only in-frame clones, not every one. This table holds some 690,000 clones, roughly 87% found once. Sample: memory CD8+ T cells from PBMCs. Subset meaning: CD45RO+ cells pooled with CCR7-negative TemRA cells. The receptor set was obtained from a man aged 18 to 30 in good health. Some clones in this sample may be carry-over from other donors' samples.

For this clone: Distinct nucleotide sequences in the sample also encode this CDR3. CDR3 nucleotide sequence: TGCAGCGTTGAAGGGGTGGGCTCCTACAATGAGCAGTTCTTC. It encodes CSVEGVGSYNEQFF. This chain joins TRBV29-1 and TRBJ2-1; the D is unclear. The germline gives CDR1 SQVTM, CDR2 ANQGSEA. The CDR3 extends over 14 amino acids. V shed 1 base and J shed 0 bases, with 7 bases lying between them.

The chain combines TRBV28 with TRBJ1-2; weak D call: TRBD1 (5 bases). The germline V and J ends were trimmed by 5 bases and 3 bases, with 13 bases remaining between them. Per the germline V gene, CDR1 is MDHEN and CDR2 is SYDVKM. The CDR3 has 14 amino acids. The CDR3 DNA reads TGTGCCAGCAGTCCCGGGACGGAATACTATGGCTACACCTTC. It is translated as CASSPGTEYYGYTF.

V and J are TRBV7-6 and TRBJ2-1, with D possibly TRBD2 on 5 matching bases. Trimming took 1 base from V and 12 from J, leaving 19 bases between them. The CDR3 spans 15 residues. The germline CDR1 and CDR2 sequences are SGHVS and FNYEAQ. CDR3 coding DNA: TGTGCCAGCAGCTTAGTCGCTCCGGGGTTAGATAGGCAGTTCTTC. Protein: CASSLVAPGLDRQFF.

This chain joins TRBV28 and TRBJ2-7; D may be TRBD1 (6 bases). CDR1 and CDR2 from the germline V gene are MDHEN and SYDVKM. V was cut by 4 bases and J by 9 bases, with 16 bases left in between. This CDR3 contains 13 residues. CDR3 nucleotide sequence: TGTGCCAGCAGTTCCCTACAGGGCCTAGGGCAGTACTTC. It specifies CASSSLQGLGQYF.

The chain has TRBV28 and TRBJ2-7; D may be TRBD1 (7 bases). V lost 1 base, J lost 4 bases, and 20 bases lay in between. There are 17 residues in the CDR3. The germline gives CDR1 MDHEN, CDR2 SYDVKM. The CDR3, as DNA: TGTGCCAGCAGTTTATTGCGGGACAGAGCCCCGGGGTACGAGCAGTACTTC. Its protein product is CASSLLRDRAPGYEQYF.

J is TRBJ2-5 and V is TRBV13, with 12 bases lining up with TRBD2. V was pared by 4 bases and J by 1 base, with 4 bases of the junction left unmatched. CDR1 and CDR2 from the germline V gene are PRHDT and FYEKMQ (reference sequence). The CDR3 consists of 16 residues. The CDR3 protein is CASSSVTSGSQETQYF. The CDR3 DNA reads as TGTGCCAGCAGCTCAGTGACTAGCGGGAGCCAAGAGACCCAGTACTTC.

The chain uses TRBV4-3 and TRBJ2-5; 11 bases line up with TRBD2. The J call may be faulty, since TRBJ2-7 better matches the DNA end. CDR1 LGHNA and CDR2 YSLEER come from the germline V gene. The CDR3 runs to 21 residues. CDR3 sequence: CASSQDLLGTSGLRFFSEQYF. DNA for the CDR3: TGCGCCAGCAGCCAAGATCTTCTTGGGACTAGCGGACTGCGGTTTTTTTCCGAGCAGTACTTC.

The genes are TRBV19 and TRBJ1-5, with TRBD1 as a possible D gene (5 bases). Looked up from germline, CDR1 is LNHDA and CDR2 is SQIVND (reference sequence). Trimming shortened V by 4 bases and J by 5 bases, and 15 bases separated the two germline ends. This CDR3 spans 15 amino acids. CDR3 in DNA: TGTGCCAGTAGTACCCACCAGGGAGCCTATCAGCCCCAGCATTTT. The encoded protein is CASSTHQGAYQPQHF.

A note on this clone: Other nucleotide sequences in the sample specify the same CDR3. V and J are TRBV29-1 and TRBJ2-7; 8 bases line up with TRBD1. The CDR3 runs to 13 residues. Germline V gene data show CDR1 as SQVTM and CDR2 as ANQGSEA. V shed 1 base, J shed 4 bases, and the junction held 3 bases outside the gene matches. The DNA for the CDR3 is TGCAGCGTTGAAGGTCAGGGGGCGTACGAGCAGTACTTC. Its protein product is CSVEGQGAYEQYF.

The chain combines TRBV19 with TRBJ2-7; D possibly corresponds to TRBD1 (5 bases). The CDR3 is made up of 15 amino acids. V was pared by 3 bases and J by 1 base, with 13 bases between. The V gene's germline CDR1 is LNHDA and CDR2 SQIVND (reference sequence). CDR3 nucleotides: TGTGCCAGTAGTATGCGGCAGGGCCGTTCCTACGAGCAGTACTTC. Its translation: CASSMRQGRSYEQYF.